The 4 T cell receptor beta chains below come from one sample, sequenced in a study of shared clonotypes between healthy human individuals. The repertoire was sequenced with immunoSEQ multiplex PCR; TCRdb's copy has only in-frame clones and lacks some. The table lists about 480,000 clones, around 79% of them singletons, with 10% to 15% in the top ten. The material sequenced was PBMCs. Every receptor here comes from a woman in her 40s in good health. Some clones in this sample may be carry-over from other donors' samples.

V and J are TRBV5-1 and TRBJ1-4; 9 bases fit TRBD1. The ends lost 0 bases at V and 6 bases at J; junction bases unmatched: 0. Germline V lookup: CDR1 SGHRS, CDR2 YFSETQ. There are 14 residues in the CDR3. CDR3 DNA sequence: TGCGCCAGCAGCTTGGGGACAGGGGATGAAAAACTGTTTTTT. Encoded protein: CASSLGTGDEKLFF.

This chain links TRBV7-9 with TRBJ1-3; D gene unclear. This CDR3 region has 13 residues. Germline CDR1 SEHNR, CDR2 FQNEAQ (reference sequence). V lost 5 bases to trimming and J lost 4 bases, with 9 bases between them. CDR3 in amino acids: CASSLTPGNTIYF. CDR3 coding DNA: TGTGCCAGCAGCCTCACTCCGGGAAACACCATATATTTT.

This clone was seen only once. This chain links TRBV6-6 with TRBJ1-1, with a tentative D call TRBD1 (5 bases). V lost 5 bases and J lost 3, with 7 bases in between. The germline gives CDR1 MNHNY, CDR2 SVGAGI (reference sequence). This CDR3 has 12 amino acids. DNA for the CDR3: TGTGCCAGCAGTCGGGGGTACACTGAAGCTTTCTTT. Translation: CASSRGYTEAFF.

For the CDR3, the DNA is TGTGCCTGGAGCGGGGTGTCGTTAGGGGCAGATACGCAGTATTTT. Translation: CAWSGVSLGADTQYF. The V gene is TRBV30, the J gene TRBJ2-3; either TRBD1 or TRBD2 may fit D (5 bases each). CDR3 length equals 15 residues. CDR1 and CDR2 from the germline V gene are GTSNPN and SVGIG (reference sequence). Trimming shortened V by 3 bases and J by 4 bases, and 17 bases separated the two germline ends.